This T cell receptor beta chain derives from a study of T cell responses to AZD1222 COVID-19 vaccine. Across the whole study: Timing groups of about 4 and about 12 weeks for second doses were pooled.

CDR3 length equals 11 residues. The germline V gene encodes CDR1 MNHEY and CDR2 SVGAGI. V lost 11 bases and J 6 bases, leaving 14 bases between the germline ends. TCRdb's table, derived via immunoSEQ multiplex PCR, lists solely in-frame clones and lacks some. The profile shows roughly 150,000 clones, 80% to 90% of them singletons. Points from the study as a whole: Every sample of the repertoires postdated the peak T cell response. White British ancestry dominated among donors, who included more females, and clonal diversity was possibly underestimated. Seropositivity was recorded at baseline in only a handful of AZD1222 recipients.

About this clone itself: Antigen unknown.

This sequence was found in an adult in good health. This rearrangement joins TRBV6-5 to TRBJ2-7; TRBD2 might be the D (5 bases). The sequenced sample was peripheral blood, obtained on day 0 of AZD1222 vaccination. CDR3 in DNA: TGTGCCGCAACGGCCGCGGGCGAGCAGTACTTC. It codes for CAATAAGEQYF.